This record covers a single T cell receptor (beta chain). V was trimmed by 2 bases and J by 0 bases, leaving 16 bases between them. This CDR3 contains 17 residues. Germline V gene lookup returns CDR1 SEHNR and CDR2 FQNEAQ (reference sequence). Original processing notes: The assay estimated nucleated cells by amplifying reference gene primers. This table comes from immunoSEQ multiplex PCR, and its TCRdb copy is limited to in-frame clones, with some not included. V and J calls and clone size are as listed in that table; D and trimming were resolved from the DNA. The sample includes 200,000 to 250,000 clones, around 80% of them seen just once. This specimen belongs to a study of blood T cell repertoires in COVID-19. Study summary: Whether acute or convalescent, the COVID-19 samples came from the United States, Italy and Spain. The analysed material was cDNA or gDNA that came from T cells, B-cell-depleted T cells, or PBMCs.

The specimen was peripheral blood. The chain has TRBV7-9 and TRBJ1-2; TRBD1 might be the D (6 bases). This sequence originates from a man aged 50-60 years with active or convalescent COVID-19. In DNA form, the CDR3 reads TGTGCCAGCAGCTTAAAGGGGGGGACAACTACTAACTATGGCTACACCTTC. This codes for CASSLKGGTTTNYGYTF.